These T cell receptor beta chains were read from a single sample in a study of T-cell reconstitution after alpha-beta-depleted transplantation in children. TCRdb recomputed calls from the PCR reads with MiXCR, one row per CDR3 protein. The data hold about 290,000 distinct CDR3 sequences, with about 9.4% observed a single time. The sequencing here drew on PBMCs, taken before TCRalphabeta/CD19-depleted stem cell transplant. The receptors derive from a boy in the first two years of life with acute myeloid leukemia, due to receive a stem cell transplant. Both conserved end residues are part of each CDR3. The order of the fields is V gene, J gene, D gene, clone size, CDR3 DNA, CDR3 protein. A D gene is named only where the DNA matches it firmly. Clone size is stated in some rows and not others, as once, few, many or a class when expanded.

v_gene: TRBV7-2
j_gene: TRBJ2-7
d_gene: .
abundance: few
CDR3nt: TGTGCCAGCAGCTCTACCGGGACTCAAACCTACGAGCAGTACTTC
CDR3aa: CASSSTGTQTYEQYF

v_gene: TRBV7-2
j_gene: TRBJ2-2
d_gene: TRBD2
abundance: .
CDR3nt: TGTGCCAGCAGCTGGACGCTAGCGGGGGTCGGTAGCGGGGAGCTGTTTTTT
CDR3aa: CASSWTLAGVGSGELFF

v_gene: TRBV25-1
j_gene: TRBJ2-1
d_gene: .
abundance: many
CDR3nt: TGTGCCAGCAGTGACTATGGGGGCAATGAGCAGTTCTTC
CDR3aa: CASSDYGGNEQFF

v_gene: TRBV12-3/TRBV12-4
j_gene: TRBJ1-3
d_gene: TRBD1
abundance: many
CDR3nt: TGTGCCAGCGGCGACAGGGGATACTCTGGAAACACCATATATTTT
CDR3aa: CASGDRGYSGNTIYF

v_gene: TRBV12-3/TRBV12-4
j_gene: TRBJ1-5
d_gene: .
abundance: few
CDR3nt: TGTGCCAGCAGTTTAACGGCCCCAGGCGATCAGCCCCAGCATTTT
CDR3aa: CASSLTAPGDQPQHF

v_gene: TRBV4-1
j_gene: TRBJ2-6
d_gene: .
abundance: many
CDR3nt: TGCGCCAGCAGCCAAGATCACTACGTGGCGGGAAGCTCTGGGGCCAACGTCCTGACTTTC
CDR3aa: CASSQDHYVAGSSGANVLTF

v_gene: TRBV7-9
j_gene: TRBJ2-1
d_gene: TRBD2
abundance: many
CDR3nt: TGTGCCAGCAGCTTAGAGGCTAGCGGTAACAATGAGCAGTTCTTC
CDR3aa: CASSLEASGNNEQFF

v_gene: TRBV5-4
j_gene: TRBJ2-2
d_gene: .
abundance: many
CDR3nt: TGTGCCAGCAGCTTGGCCTCTTTCACCGGGGAGCTGTTTTTT
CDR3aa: CASSLASFTGELFF

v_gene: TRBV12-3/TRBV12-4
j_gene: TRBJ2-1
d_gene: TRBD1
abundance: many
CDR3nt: TGTGCCAGCAGATCGACAGGGCACTCCTACAATGAGCAGTTCTTC
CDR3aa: CASRSTGHSYNEQFF

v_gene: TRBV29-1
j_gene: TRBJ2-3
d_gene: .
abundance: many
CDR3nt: TGCAGCGTTGGGCAGGACTGGTGGACAGATACGCAGTATTTT
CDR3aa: CSVGQDWWTDTQYF

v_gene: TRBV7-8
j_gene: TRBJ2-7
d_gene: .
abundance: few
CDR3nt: TGTGCCAGCAGCTTAGGGTGGCAGGGTATCTACGAGCAGTACTTC
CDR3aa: CASSLGWQGIYEQYF

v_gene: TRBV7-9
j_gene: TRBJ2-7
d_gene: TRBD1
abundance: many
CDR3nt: TGTGCCAGCAACAAATTAGGACAGGGCCCCTACGAGCAGTACTTC
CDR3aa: CASNKLGQGPYEQYF

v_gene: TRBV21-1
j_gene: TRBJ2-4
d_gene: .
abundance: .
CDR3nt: TGTGCCAGCAGCAAAGCGCTGGCAGCCGACCTCCACATAGGCAAAAACATTCAGTACTTC
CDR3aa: CASSKALAADLHIGKNIQYF

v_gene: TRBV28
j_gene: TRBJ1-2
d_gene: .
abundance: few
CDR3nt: TGTGCCAGCAGCCTGGGAGCAGGGGCCCCGTATGGCTACACCTTC
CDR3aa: CASSLGAGAPYGYTF

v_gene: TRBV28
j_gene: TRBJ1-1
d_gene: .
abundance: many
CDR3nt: TGTGCCAGCAGTTTATGGGGCACAGTTATTTGGGTCAACACTGAAGCTTTCTTT
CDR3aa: CASSLWGTVIWVNTEAFF

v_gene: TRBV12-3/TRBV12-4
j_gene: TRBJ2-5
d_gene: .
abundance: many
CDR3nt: TGTGCCAGCAGTTTTTCAGGGGATTGGGAGACCCAGTACTTC
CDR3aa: CASSFSGDWETQYF

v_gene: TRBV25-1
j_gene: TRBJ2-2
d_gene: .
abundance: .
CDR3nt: TGTGCCAGCAGTAAACAGGGCGCGAACACCTGGGAGCTGCTTTTT
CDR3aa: CASSKQGANTWELLF

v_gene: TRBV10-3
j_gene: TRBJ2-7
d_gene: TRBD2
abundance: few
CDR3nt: TGTGCCATCCTTACTAGCGACGGCTACGAGCAGTACTTC
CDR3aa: CAILTSDGYEQYF

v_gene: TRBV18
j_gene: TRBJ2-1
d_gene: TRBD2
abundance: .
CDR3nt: TGTGCCAGCTCACCACGAGCGGGAGGCGCCTCTAATGAGCAGTTCTTC
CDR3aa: CASSPRAGGASNEQFF

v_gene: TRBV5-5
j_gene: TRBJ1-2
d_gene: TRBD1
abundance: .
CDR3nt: TGTGCCAGCAGCTCACTTAGGGGGCGCGGGTATGGCTACACCTTC
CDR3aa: CASSSLRGRGYGYTF